This T cell receptor beta chain was profiled in a study of blood T cell repertoires in COVID-19. Authors' methods: How many nucleated cells were present was estimated from reference gene primer amplification. Data came from immunoSEQ multiplex PCR; TCRdb stores just in-frame clones and leaves some out. The DNA was the basis for D and trimming; V, J and clone size are from that table. The sample carries about 250,000 clones, approximately 80% recorded once. The sample was peripheral blood. The sequence was obtained from a woman in her seventies with acute or convalescent COVID-19.

The CDR3 here is CASSLKGGSMNTEAFF. In DNA form, the CDR3 reads TGTGCCAGCAGTTTAAAAGGAGGTTCCATGAACACTGAAGCTTTCTTT. This chain joins TRBV27 and TRBJ1-1; D call uncertain. The CDR3 is 16 residues long. In germline, CDR1 is MNHEY, CDR2 SMNVEV (reference sequence). V lost 2 bases, J lost 0 bases, and 13 bases lay in between.